Only a few counts were recorded for the clone carrying this T cell receptor (beta chain). The antigen remains unidentified. The sample is drawn from a study of blood T cells in healthy people across ages. For the study at large: Researchers report that template switching captured about one barcoded beta molecule per two T cells. Study-wide results and limits: More naive CD4+ cells and higher diversity marked long-lived donors relative to aged donors.

Sample-barcoded 5' priming and a J-beta primer mix drove a second PCR of about 6 to 12 cycles. TCRdb processed the 5' RACE reads anew with MiXCR; each CDR3 protein has one entry. The sample holds about 1.6 million distinct CDR3 sequences, roughly 32% seen once. About 10 milliliters of peripheral blood were drawn from each donor into EDTA-treated tubes. CDR3 length: 16 residues. Germline CDR1 LNHDA, CDR2 SQIVND (reference sequence). The germline V and J ends were trimmed by 5 bases and 0 bases, with 11 bases remaining between them. Specimen: blood. The gene calls are TRBV19 and TRBJ2-6; TRBD1 is a possible D gene (6 bases). The origin of this receptor is a woman in her 30s in good health. CDR3 protein: CASSGQRYSGANVLTF. Written as DNA, the CDR3 is TGTGCCAGTAGTGGACAGCGCTACTCTGGGGCCAACGTCCTGACTTTC.